A single sample is the source of the 28 T cell receptor beta chains below, sequenced in a study of blood T cell repertoires in COVID-19. Sequencing was performed with immunoSEQ multiplex PCR; in TCRdb, only in-frame clones are kept and a portion is missing. The sample carries about 280,000 clones, approximately 88% recorded once. Sequenced sample: peripheral blood. The receptors come from a man between 45 and 60 years old with acute or convalescent COVID-19.

This rearrangement joins TRBV11-2 to TRBJ2-1; 9 bases are a match to TRBD1. Per the germline V gene, CDR1 is SGHAT and CDR2 is FQNNGV. The CDR3 contains 15 residues. Unmatched junction bases numbered 11, after V lost 5 bases and J lost 9 bases. The CDR3 bases are TGTGCCAGCAGCCTAACCGGGACAGGGTATGGTGAGCAGTTCTTC. Amino acid sequence: CASSLTGTGYGEQFF.

The chain combines TRBV27 with TRBJ1-2, with TRBD1 identical over 7 bases. This CDR3 is built from 13 residues. With 2 bases clipped from V and 3 bases from J, the junction kept 0 bases outside the gene matches. Germline V CDR1 and CDR2: MNHEY, SMNVEV (reference sequence). As DNA, the CDR3 is TGTGCCAGCAGTTTACAGGGGGACTATGGCTACACCTTC. Residues: CASSLQGDYGYTF.

V gene TRBV4-1 combines with J gene TRBJ2-2; 7 nucleotides agree with TRBD2. Trimming at V came to 0 bases and at J to 4 bases, leaving 17 bases not matched to a gene. Germline V lookup: CDR1 MGHRA, CDR2 YSYEKL. The CDR3 runs 20 residues. As DNA, the CDR3 is TGCGCCAGCAGCCAAGAAAGGCTCCGGCGGGGGAGTAGGGGCACCGGGGAGCTGTTTTTT. As protein: CASSQERLRRGSRGTGELFF.

V usage is TRBV3-1 (or the pseudogene TRBV3-2) and J usage is TRBJ2-3, with a weak D call TRBD2 (6 bases). The CDR3 contains 16 residues. Trimming pared 3 bases from V and 6 bases from J, leaving 19 bases between. Germline CDR1 is LGHDT and CDR2 is YNNKEL (reference sequence). The CDR3 DNA is TGTGCCAGCAGCCAGAGGGGACTTTCCCTCGGCGATACGCAGTATTTT. The encoded protein is CASSQRGLSLGDTQYF.

This clone appeared a single time. The rearrangement joins TRBV19 to TRBJ2-1, with a weak D call TRBD2 (5 bases). From germline, CDR1 is LNHDA and CDR2 SQIVND (reference sequence). V shed 6 bases and J shed 0 bases, with 12 bases lying between them. This CDR3 comprises 15 residues. The CDR3 protein is CASSLVGVSYNEQFF. CDR3 DNA sequence: TGTGCCAGTAGCCTAGTCGGGGTCTCCTACAATGAGCAGTTCTTC.

This CDR3 is CASSLGADQETQYF. DNA of the CDR3: TGTGCCAGCAGCCTTGGGGCAGACCAAGAGACCCAGTACTTC. The rearrangement links TRBV9 to TRBJ2-5; a possible D gene is TRBD1 (5 bases). CDR3 size: 14 residues. CDR1 and CDR2 from the germline V gene are SGDLS and YYNGEE. V lost 4 bases and J lost 0, with 10 bases in between.

The rearrangement links TRBV4-2 to TRBJ1-2, with D unresolved. The CDR3 consists of 15 residues. The germline V and J ends were trimmed by 3 bases and 1 base, with 12 bases remaining between them. Germline lookup yields CDR1 LGHNA and CDR2 YNFKEQ. The CDR3 spells CASSHSDILNYGYTF. CDR3 nucleotides: TGTGCCAGCAGCCATTCAGACATTCTTAACTATGGCTACACCTTC.

This clone has just a few counts. The rearrangement joins TRBV10-3 to TRBJ2-7; D possibly corresponds to TRBD1 (6 bases). The CDR3 has 12 residues. Germline CDR1 ENHRY, CDR2 SYGVKD. The germline V and J ends were trimmed by 10 bases and 9 bases, with 19 bases remaining between them. DNA for the CDR3: TGTGCCACGGTAGGGGGACCAACGACGCAGTACTTC. Its translation is CATVGGPTTQYF.

V usage is TRBV9 and J usage is TRBJ2-3; possibly TRBD1 for D (5 bases). Germline CDR1 and CDR2: SGDLS and YYNGEE. This CDR3 has 14 amino acids. The V and J ends lost 4 bases and 2 bases respectively, with 11 bases between them. The CDR3, as DNA: TGTGCCAGCAGCCTTCGACAGTCCACAGATACGCAGTATTTT. Protein product: CASSLRQSTDTQYF.

The rearrangement joins TRBV13 to TRBJ1-1, with 7 bases matching TRBD1. Unmatched junction bases numbered 13, after V lost 5 bases and J lost 4 bases. This CDR3 spans 16 amino acids. Germline CDR1 is PRHDT and CDR2 is FYEKMQ (reference sequence). CDR3 protein: CASSQRTGVGATEAFF. The CDR3 DNA sequence: TGTGCCAGCAGCCAGCGTACAGGGGTCGGGGCCACTGAAGCTTTCTTT.

The chain uses TRBV5-5 and TRBJ2-5; TRBD2 aligns across 13 bases. This CDR3 contains 17 residues. The V segment lost 0 bases and the J segment 5 bases; nucleotides outside the gene matches: 7. Germline V gene data show CDR1 as SGHKS and CDR2 as YYEKEE (reference sequence). CDR3 region: CASSLGTSGGAWETQYF. CDR3 DNA: TGTGCCAGCAGCTTGGGTACTAGCGGGGGGGCATGGGAGACCCAGTACTTC.

This chain joins TRBV5-5 and TRBJ2-7; 12 nucleotides agree with TRBD1. From germline, CDR1 is SGHKS and CDR2 YYEKEE (reference sequence). This CDR3 spans 16 amino acids. The V gene end was trimmed by 4 bases and the J gene end by 6 bases; junction bases not matched to a gene: 11. The CDR3 spells CASSLGAGQGAGEQYF. CDR3 bases: TGTGCCAGCAGCCTGGGAGCGGGACAGGGGGCTGGCGAGCAGTACTTC. Full variable domain (missing parts from reference TRBV5-5 and TRBJ2-7): DAGVTQSPTHLIKTRGQQVTLRCSPISGHKSVSWYQQVLGQGPQFIFQYYEKEERGRGNFPDRFSARQFPNYSSELNVNALLLGDSALYLCASSLGAGQGAGEQYFGPGTRLTVT.

The rearrangement uses TRBV7-9 and TRBJ2-5; TRBD2 aligns across 9 bases. The CDR3 is 15 residues long. V lost 6 bases, J lost 5 bases, and 10 bases stayed unmatched. Germline CDR1 reads SEHNR; CDR2 reads FQNEAQ (reference sequence). The CDR3 sequence: CASSPGLASRETQYF. The CDR3 bases are TGTGCCAGCAGTCCTGGACTAGCGTCACGGGAGACCCAGTACTTC. The full variable domain, with the rest looked up from reference TRBV7-9 and TRBJ2-5, is DTGVSQNPRHKITKRGQNVTFRCDPISEHNRLYWYRQTLGQGPEFLTYFQNEAQLEKSRLLSDRFSAERPKGSFSTLEIQRTEQGDSAMYLCASSPGLASRETQYFGPGTRLLVL.

The rearrangement uses TRBV5-1 and TRBJ1-6; 8 bases line up with TRBD1. The CDR3 is 15 amino acids. Unmatched junction bases numbered 9, after V lost 7 bases and J lost 6 bases. Germline lookup yields CDR1 SGHRS and CDR2 YFSETQ. CDR3 amino acids: CASAKTGAGNSPLHF. CDR3 coding DNA: TGCGCCAGCGCGAAGACAGGGGCAGGTAATTCACCCCTCCACTTT.

The chain recombines TRBV27 with TRBJ2-6, with D perhaps matching TRBD2 (5 bases). The CDR3 contains 19 residues. The V end lost 7 bases, the J end lost 2 bases, and 24 bases lay between the germline ends. Germline V gives CDR1 MNHEY, CDR2 SMNVEV (reference sequence). As DNA, the CDR3 is TGTGCCAGCACCTTCCGACTCGACGGGAAGGTTCCTGGGGCCAACGTCCTGACTTTC. Its translation: CASTFRLDGKVPGANVLTF. The full variable domain, with the rest looked up from reference TRBV27 and TRBJ2-6, is EAQVTQNPRYLITVTGKKLTVTCSQNMNHEYMSWYRQDPGLGLRQIYYSMNVEVTDKGDVPEGYKVSRKEKRNFPLILESPSPNQTSLYFCASTFRLDGKVPGANVLTFGAGSRLTVL.

This clone was seen just once. The chain employs TRBV6-4 and TRBJ2-5; D is possibly TRBD2 (5 bases). The germline CDR1 and CDR2 sequences are MRHNA and SNTAGT. Trimming removed 4 bases from V and 1 base from J, with 10 bases in between. The CDR3 consists of 14 residues. The CDR3 here is CASSGGRAQETQYF. CDR3 bases: TGTGCCAGCAGTGGAGGGCGGGCCCAAGAGACCCAGTACTTC.

The chain is built from TRBV30 and TRBJ2-6; D gene unclear. Trimming removed 5 bases from V and 4 bases from J, with 9 bases in between. CDR1 and CDR2 (germline): GTSNPN, SVGIG (reference sequence). The CDR3 has 13 residues. The CDR3 here is CAWGPGGANVLTF. The CDR3 DNA sequence: TGTGCCTGGGGACCCGGGGGGGCCAACGTCCTGACTTTC.

In its sample, this clone was seen a few times. This chain connects TRBV2 to TRBJ1-4, with TRBD1 matching 7 bases. Germline V gives CDR1 SNHLY, CDR2 FYNNEI. The CDR3 sequence is 13 residues long. With 10 bases clipped from V and 1 base from J, the junction kept 3 bases outside the gene matches. The CDR3 DNA reads TGTGCCATTAACAGGGGAACTAATGAAAAACTGTTTTTT. Protein product: CAINRGTNEKLFF.

The chain uses TRBV6-6 and TRBJ2-7, with 10 bases aligning to TRBD1. This CDR3 contains 16 residues. Germline V gives CDR1 MNHNY, CDR2 SVGAGI (reference sequence). V shed 5 bases, J shed 0 bases, and the junction held 7 bases outside the gene matches. The CDR3 bases are TGTGCCAGCAGTGCGACAGGGGGCGCAGGCTCCTACGAGCAGTACTTC. This encodes CASSATGGAGSYEQYF.

The table lists this clone with a few counts. The gene calls are TRBV4-1 and TRBJ1-2; D is uncertain. CDR1 is MGHRA, CDR2 YSYEKL, per germline. This CDR3 has 13 amino acids. V gave up 1 base and J gave up 8 bases, with 11 bases separating them. This CDR3 is CASSQAQARGYTF. CDR3 in DNA: TGCGCCAGCAGCCAAGCTCAGGCACGGGGCTACACCTTC.

The chain couples TRBV9 to TRBJ2-1; 7 bases are a match to TRBD2. Germline V gives CDR1 SGDLS, CDR2 YYNGEE. The CDR3 consists of 14 residues. With V trimmed by 2 bases and J by 6 bases, 5 bases remained unmatched. The CDR3 DNA follows: TGTGCCAGCAGCGTTACTAGCGTTTCCAATGAGCAGTTCTTC. It is translated as CASSVTSVSNEQFF.

The chain recombines TRBV6-5 with TRBJ1-2; D unresolved. Germline assignment: CDR1 MNHEY and CDR2 SVGAGI. The CDR3 runs 14 residues. V gave up 0 bases and J gave up 4 bases, with 9 bases separating them. The DNA for the CDR3 is TGTGCCAGCAGTTACTCCCGGGGTGGCTATGGCTACACCTTC. This encodes CASSYSRGGYGYTF.

The genes are TRBV9 and TRBJ1-3; maybe TRBD1 (5 bases). The V and J ends lost 4 bases and 0 bases respectively, with 14 bases between them. Germline assignment: CDR1 SGDLS and CDR2 YYNGEE. CDR3 length: 16 residues. This CDR3 reads CASSTIGAISGNTIYF. The CDR3 bases are TGTGCCAGCAGCACCATAGGGGCGATCTCTGGAAACACCATATATTTT.

This clone was found once. J is TRBJ1-1 and V is TRBV6-5; D unresolved. The CDR3 runs 13 residues. Germline CDR1 is MNHEY and CDR2 is SVGAGI. Between the trimmed V and J ends, which lost 2 bases and 1 base, there was a span of 5 bases. In nucleotides, the CDR3 is TGTGCCAGCAGTTACGAGTGGAACACTGAAGCTTTCTTT. Protein: CASSYEWNTEAFF.

The chain uses TRBV9 and TRBJ1-1; D may be TRBD1 (6 bases). Trimming shortened V by 0 bases and J by 7 bases, and 13 bases separated the two germline ends. This CDR3 is 14 amino acids long. Germline V CDR1 and CDR2: SGDLS, YYNGEE. The CDR3 sequence: CASSVDGGFDEAFF. The CDR3 DNA reads TGTGCCAGCAGCGTAGATGGGGGCTTCGATGAAGCTTTCTTT.

The V call is TRBV7-2, the J call TRBJ1-3; D is perhaps TRBD1 (6 bases). Germline assignment: CDR1 SGHTA and CDR2 FQGNSA. V was pared by 6 bases and J by 2 bases, with 14 bases between. The CDR3 runs 15 residues. CDR3 amino acids: CASSNKGETGNTIYF. The CDR3 nucleotides read TGTGCCAGCAGTAACAAGGGGGAAACTGGAAACACCATATATTTT. Together with reference TRBV7-2 and TRBJ1-3, the CDR3 gives the full variable domain: GAGVSQSPSNKVTEKGKDVELRCDPISGHTALYWYRQSLGQGLEFLIYFQGNSAPDKSGLPSDRFSAERTGGSVSTLTIQRTQQEDSAVYLCASSNKGETGNTIYFGEGSWLTVV.

The chain employs TRBV5-5 and TRBJ1-6; D is unresolved. This CDR3 contains 16 residues. CDR1 is SGHKS, CDR2 YYEKEE, per germline (reference sequence). Trimming took 2 bases from V and 2 from J, leaving 11 bases between them. The CDR3 is CASSFAAGTYNSPLHF. The CDR3 DNA is TGTGCCAGCAGCTTCGCGGCGGGAACCTATAATTCACCCCTCCACTTT.

The rearrangement uses TRBV5-1 and TRBJ2-1, with D possibly matching TRBD1 (6 bases). Germline-derived CDR1 and CDR2 are SGHRS and YFSETQ. V was cut by 2 bases and J by 0 bases, with 12 bases left in between. This CDR3 contains 16 residues. CDR3 loop: CASSFLQGSSYNEQFF. For the CDR3, the DNA is TGCGCCAGCAGCTTTCTTCAGGGGAGCTCCTACAATGAGCAGTTCTTC.